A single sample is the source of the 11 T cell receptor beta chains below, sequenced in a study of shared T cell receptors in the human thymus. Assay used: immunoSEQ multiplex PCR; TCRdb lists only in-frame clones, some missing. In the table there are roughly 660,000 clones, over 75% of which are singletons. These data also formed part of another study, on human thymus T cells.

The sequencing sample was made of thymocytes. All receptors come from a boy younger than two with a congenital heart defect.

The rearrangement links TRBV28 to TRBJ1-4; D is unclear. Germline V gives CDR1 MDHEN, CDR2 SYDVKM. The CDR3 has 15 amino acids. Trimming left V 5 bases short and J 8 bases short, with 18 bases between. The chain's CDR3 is CASSALVGTREKLFF. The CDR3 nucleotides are TGTGCCAGCAGTGCCCTGGTGGGTACTAGGGAAAAACTGTTTTTT.

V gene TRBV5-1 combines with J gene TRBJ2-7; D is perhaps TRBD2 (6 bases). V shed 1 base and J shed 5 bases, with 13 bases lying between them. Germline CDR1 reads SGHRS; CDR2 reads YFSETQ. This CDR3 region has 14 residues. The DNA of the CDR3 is TGCGCCAGCAGCTTGAGGCTAGGAGGGGACGAGCAGTACTTC. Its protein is CASSLRLGGDEQYF.

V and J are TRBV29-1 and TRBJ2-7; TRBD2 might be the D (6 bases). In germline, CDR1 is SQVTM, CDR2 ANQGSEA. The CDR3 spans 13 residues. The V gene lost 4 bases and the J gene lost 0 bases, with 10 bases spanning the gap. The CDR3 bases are TGCAGCGTTGGGAGGGATAGCTCCTACGAGCAGTACTTC. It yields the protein CSVGRDSSYEQYF.

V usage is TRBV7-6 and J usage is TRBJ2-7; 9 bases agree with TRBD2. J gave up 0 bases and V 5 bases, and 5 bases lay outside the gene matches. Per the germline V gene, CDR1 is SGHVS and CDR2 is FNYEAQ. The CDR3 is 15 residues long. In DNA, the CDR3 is TGTGCCAGCAGCCCACTAGCGGGCTCCTCCTACGAGCAGTACTTC. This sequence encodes CASSPLAGSSYEQYF.

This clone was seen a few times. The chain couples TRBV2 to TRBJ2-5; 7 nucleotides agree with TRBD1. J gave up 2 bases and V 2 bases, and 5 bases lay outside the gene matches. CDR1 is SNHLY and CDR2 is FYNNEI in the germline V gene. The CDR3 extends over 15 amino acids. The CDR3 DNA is TGTGCCAGCAGTGAAAGGGACAGCTTACAAGAGACCCAGTACTTC. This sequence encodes CASSERDSLQETQYF.

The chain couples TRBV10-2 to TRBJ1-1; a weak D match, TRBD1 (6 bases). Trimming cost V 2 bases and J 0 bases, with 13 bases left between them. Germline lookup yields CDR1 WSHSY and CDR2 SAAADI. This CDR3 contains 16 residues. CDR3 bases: TGCGCCAGCAGTGAGCCCCTGGACAGATTGAACACTGAAGCTTTCTTT. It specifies CASSEPLDRLNTEAFF.

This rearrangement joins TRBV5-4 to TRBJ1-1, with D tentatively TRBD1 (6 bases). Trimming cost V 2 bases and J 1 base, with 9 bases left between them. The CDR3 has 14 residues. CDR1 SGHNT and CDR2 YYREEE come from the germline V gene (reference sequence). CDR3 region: CASSLETGNTEAFF. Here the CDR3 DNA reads TGTGCCAGCAGCTTAGAGACAGGGAACACTGAAGCTTTCTTT.

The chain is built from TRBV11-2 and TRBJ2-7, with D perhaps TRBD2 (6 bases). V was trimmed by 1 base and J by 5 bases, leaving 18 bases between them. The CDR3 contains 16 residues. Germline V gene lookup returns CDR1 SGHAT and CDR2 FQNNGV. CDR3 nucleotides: TGTGCCAGCAGCTTAGGGGGGGTCGGAGACCCCCACGAGCAGTACTTC. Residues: CASSLGGVGDPHEQYF.

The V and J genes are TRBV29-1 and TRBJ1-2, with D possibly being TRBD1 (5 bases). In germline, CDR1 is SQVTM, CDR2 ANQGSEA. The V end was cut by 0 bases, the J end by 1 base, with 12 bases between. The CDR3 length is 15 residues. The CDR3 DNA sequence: TGCAGCGTTGAAGAGGCGGGGCCCCGTAACTATGGCTACACCTTC. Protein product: CSVEEAGPRNYGYTF.

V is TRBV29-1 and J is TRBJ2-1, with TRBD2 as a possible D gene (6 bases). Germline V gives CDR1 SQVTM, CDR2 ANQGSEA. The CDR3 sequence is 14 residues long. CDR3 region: CRTRQVRDYNEQFF. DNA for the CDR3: TGCAGGACCAGGCAGGTGCGGGACTACAATGAGCAGTTCTTC.

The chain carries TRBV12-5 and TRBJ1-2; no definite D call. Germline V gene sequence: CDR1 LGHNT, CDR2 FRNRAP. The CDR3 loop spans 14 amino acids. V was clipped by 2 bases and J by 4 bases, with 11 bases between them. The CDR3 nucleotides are TGTGCTAGTGGTTTGTGTGGGCGCAGCTATGGCTACACCTTC. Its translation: CASGLCGRSYGYTF.